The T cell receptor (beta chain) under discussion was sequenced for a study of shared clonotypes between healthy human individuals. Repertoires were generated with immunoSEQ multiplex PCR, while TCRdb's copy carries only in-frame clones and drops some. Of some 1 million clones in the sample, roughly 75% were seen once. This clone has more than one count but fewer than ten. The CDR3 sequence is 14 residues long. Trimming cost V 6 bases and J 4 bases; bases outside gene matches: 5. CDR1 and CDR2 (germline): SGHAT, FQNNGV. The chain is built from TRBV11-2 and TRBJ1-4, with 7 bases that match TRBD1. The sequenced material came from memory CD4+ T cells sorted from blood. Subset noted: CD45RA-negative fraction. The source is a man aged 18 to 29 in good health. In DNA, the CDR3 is TGTGCCAGCAGTCTGGGACAGATTAATGAAAAACTGTTTTTT. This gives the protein CASSLGQINEKLFF.